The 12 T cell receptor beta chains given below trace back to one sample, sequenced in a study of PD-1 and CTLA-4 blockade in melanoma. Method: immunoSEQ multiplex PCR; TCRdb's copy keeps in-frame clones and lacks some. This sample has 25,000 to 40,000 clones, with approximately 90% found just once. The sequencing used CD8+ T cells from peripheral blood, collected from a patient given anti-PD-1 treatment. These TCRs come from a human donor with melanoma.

The CDR3, as DNA: TGTGCCAGCAGCCCCCGGGAGGGTGGCAATGAGCAGTTCTTC. It yields the protein CASSPREGGNEQFF. The chain couples TRBV9 to TRBJ2-1, with TRBD2 matching 8 bases. Per the germline V gene, CDR1 is SGDLS and CDR2 is YYNGEE. V trimming: 4 bases; J trimming: 6 bases; junction bases outside the gene matches: 6. The CDR3 is 14 amino acids.

The chain's CDR3 is CASSLEVLLNTEAFF. The CDR3 nucleotides read TGTGCCAGCAGCTTGGAGGTATTACTGAACACTGAAGCTTTCTTT. The chain employs TRBV11-2 and TRBJ1-1, with D hard to call. The V end lost 3 bases, the J end lost 0 bases, and 11 bases lay between the germline ends. The germline V gene encodes CDR1 SGHAT and CDR2 FQNNGV. CDR3 size: 15 residues.

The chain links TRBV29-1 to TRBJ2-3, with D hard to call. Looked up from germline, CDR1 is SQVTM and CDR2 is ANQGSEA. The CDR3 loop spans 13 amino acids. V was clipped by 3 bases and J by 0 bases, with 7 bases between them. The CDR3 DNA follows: TGCAGCGTTGAGGCCGGTAGCACAGATACGCAGTATTTT. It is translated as CSVEAGSTDTQYF.

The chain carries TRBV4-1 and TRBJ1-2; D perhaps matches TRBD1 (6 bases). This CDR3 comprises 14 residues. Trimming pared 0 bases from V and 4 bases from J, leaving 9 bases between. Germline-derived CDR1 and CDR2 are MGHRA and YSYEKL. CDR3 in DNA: TGCGCCAGCAGCCAAGAAACAGGGTCCTATGGCTACACCTTC. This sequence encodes CASSQETGSYGYTF.

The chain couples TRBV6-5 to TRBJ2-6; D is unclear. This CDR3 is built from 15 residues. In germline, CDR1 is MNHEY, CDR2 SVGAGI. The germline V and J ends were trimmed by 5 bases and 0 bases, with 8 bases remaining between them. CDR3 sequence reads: CASSLVLSGANVLTF. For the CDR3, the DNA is TGTGCCAGCAGTCTGGTACTCTCTGGGGCCAACGTCCTGACTTTC.

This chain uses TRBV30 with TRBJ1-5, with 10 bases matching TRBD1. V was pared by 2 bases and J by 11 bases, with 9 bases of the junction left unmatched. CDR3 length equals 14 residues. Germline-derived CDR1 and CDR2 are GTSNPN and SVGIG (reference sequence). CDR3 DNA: TGTGCCTGGAGTTGGGGACAGGGGCCATCGGCCCAGCATTTT. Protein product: CAWSWGQGPSAQHF.

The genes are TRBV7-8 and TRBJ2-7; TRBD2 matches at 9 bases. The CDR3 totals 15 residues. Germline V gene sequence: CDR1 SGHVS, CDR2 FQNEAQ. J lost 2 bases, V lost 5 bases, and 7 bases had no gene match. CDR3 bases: TGTGCCAGCAGCCCCGCGGGAGGGAACCCCTACGAGCAGTACTTC. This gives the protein CASSPAGGNPYEQYF.

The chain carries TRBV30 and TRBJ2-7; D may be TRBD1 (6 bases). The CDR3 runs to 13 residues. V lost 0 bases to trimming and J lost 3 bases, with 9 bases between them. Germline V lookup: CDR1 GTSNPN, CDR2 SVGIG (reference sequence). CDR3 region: CAWSVGGNYEQYF. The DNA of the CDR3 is TGTGCCTGGAGTGTAGGGGGAAACTACGAGCAGTACTTC.

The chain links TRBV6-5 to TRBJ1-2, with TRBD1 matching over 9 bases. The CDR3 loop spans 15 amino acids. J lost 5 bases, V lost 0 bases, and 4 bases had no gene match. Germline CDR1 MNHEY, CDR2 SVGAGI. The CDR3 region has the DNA TGTGCCAGCAGTTACTCGACGACAGGGGGTTATGGCTACACCTTC. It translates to CASSYSTTGGYGYTF.

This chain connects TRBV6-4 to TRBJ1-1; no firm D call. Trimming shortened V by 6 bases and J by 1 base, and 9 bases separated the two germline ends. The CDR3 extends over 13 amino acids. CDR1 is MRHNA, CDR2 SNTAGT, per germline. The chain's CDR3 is CASSQQQNTEAFF. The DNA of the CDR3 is TGTGCCAGCAGCCAACAGCAGAACACTGAAGCTTTCTTT.

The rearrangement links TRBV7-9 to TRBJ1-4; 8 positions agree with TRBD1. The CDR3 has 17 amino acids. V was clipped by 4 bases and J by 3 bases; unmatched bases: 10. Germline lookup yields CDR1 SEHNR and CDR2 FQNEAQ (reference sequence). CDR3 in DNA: TGTGCCAGCAGCTATACAGGACAGGGAATAGCTAATGAAAAACTGTTTTTT. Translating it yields CASSYTGQGIANEKLFF.

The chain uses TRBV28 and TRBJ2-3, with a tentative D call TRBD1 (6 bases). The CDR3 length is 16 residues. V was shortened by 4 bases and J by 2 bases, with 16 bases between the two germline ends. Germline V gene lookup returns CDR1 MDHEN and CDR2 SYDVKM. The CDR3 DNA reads TGTGCCAGCAGTTACTCGGACAGACCCGTCACAGATACGCAGTATTTT. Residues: CASSYSDRPVTDTQYF.